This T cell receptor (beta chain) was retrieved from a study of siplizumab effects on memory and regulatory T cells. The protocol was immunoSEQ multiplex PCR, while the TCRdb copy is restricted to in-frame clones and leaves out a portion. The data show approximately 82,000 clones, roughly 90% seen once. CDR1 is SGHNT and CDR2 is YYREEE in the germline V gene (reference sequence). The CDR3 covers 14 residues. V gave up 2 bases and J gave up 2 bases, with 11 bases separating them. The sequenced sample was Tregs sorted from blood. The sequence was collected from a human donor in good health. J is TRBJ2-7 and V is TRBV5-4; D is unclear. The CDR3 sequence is CASSFGQVAYEQYF. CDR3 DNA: TGTGCCAGCAGCTTTGGGCAGGTAGCCTACGAGCAGTACTTC.